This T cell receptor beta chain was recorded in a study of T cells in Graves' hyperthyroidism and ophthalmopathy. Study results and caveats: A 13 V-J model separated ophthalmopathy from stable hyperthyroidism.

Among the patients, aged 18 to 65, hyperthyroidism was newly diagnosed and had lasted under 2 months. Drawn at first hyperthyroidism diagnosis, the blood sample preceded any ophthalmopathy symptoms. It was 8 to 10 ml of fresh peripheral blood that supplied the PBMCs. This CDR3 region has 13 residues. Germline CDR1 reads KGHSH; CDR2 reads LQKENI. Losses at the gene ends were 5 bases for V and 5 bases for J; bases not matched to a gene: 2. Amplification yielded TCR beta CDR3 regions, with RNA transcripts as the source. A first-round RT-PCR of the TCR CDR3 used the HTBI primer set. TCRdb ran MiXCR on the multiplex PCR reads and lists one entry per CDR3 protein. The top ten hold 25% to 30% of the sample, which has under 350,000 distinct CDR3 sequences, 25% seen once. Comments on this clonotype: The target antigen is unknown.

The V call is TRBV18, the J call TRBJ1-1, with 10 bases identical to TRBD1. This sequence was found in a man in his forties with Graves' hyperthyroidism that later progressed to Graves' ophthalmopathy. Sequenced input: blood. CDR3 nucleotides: TGTGCCAGCTCATCGGACAGGGGGACTGAAGCTTTCTTT. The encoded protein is CASSSDRGTEAFF.